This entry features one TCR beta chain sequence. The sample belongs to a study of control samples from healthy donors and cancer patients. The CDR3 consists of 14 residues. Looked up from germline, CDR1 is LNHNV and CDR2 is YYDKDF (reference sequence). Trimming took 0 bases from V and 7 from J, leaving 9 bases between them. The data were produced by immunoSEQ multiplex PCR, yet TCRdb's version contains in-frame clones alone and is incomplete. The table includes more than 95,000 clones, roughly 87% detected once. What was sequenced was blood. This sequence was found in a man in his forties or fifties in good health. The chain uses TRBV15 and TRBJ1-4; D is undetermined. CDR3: CATSRDRLGEKLFF. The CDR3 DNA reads TGTGCCACCAGCAGAGACAGACTGGGTGAAAAACTGTTTTTT. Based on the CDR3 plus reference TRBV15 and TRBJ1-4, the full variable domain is DAMVIQNPRYQVTQFGKPVTLSCSQTLNHNVMYWYQQKSSQAPKLLFHYYDKDFNNEADTPDNFQSRRPNTSFCFLDIRSPGLGDTAMYLCATSRDRLGEKLFFGSGTQLSVL.